A single sample gave rise to the 22 T cell receptor beta chains below, sequenced in a study of CD8+CD57+ T cells in acquired aplastic anemia. The TCR beta profiling, which covered VDJ combination and CDR3 sequence, was carried out using genomic DNA as the template. From the reads, TCRdb called clonotypes with MiXCR, one entry per CDR3 protein. The table has about 35,000 distinct CDR3 sequences, roughly three quarters seen once; the top ten hold over 20%. Material: sorted CD4+, CD8+, or CD8+CD57+ T cells (not recorded which) from PBMCs. Receptor source: a human donor in good health, serving as a control.

The chain is built from TRBV12-3 or TRBV12-4 and TRBJ1-1; unclear D gene. V shed 3 bases and J shed 4 bases, with 6 bases lying between them. The CDR3 contains 12 residues. CDR3 DNA: TGTGCCAGCAGTTTTTGGGCCACTGAAGCTTTCTTT. Translated, it gives CASSFWATEAFF.

This clonotype was seen a single time. The CDR3 spells CASSLRGGADYGYTF. DNA of the CDR3: TGTGCCAGCAGCCTCAGGGGTGGGGCGGACTATGGCTACACCTTC. The chain joins TRBV7-2 to TRBJ1-2; possible D gene TRBD1, 6 bases. The length of the CDR3 is 15 residues. V lost 5 bases and J 3 bases, leaving 16 bases between the germline ends. Germline V lookup: CDR1 SGHTA, CDR2 FQGNSA.

The V gene is TRBV11-2, the J gene TRBJ2-3, with D perhaps matching TRBD1 (6 bases). The germline gives CDR1 SGHAT, CDR2 FQNNGV. V was clipped by 6 bases and J by 0 bases, with 16 bases between them. CDR3 length equals 16 residues. The CDR3 here is CASSEDRLASTDTQYF. The CDR3 DNA sequence: TGTGCCAGCAGTGAAGACAGGCTAGCTAGCACAGATACGCAGTATTTT.

V gene TRBV2 combines with J gene TRBJ1-2; D gene unclear. Trimming pared 2 bases from V and 2 bases from J, leaving 3 bases between. This CDR3 is built from 12 residues. Germline CDR1 is SNHLY and CDR2 is FYNNEI. The CDR3 loop is CASSEQNYGYTF. The CDR3 nucleotides read TGTGCCAGCAGTGAACAGAACTATGGCTACACCTTC.

This clonotype is a singleton in its sample. This chain links TRBV13 with TRBJ2-1; the D gene is possibly TRBD2 (5 bases). The germline V gene has CDR1 PRHDT and CDR2 FYEKMQ (reference sequence). This CDR3 has 14 amino acids. The V gene lost 7 bases and the J gene lost 3 bases, with 13 bases spanning the gap. The CDR3 region has the DNA TGTGCCAGCACCAAAAGGGCGGGCTACAATGAGCAGTTCTTC. Its protein product is CASTKRAGYNEQFF.

Only a few counts were recorded for this clonotype. The chain recombines TRBV2 with TRBJ2-7; D is possibly TRBD1 (5 bases). The CDR3 runs to 14 residues. Trimming left V 5 bases short and J 3 bases short, with 14 bases between. CDR1 is SNHLY and CDR2 is FYNNEI in the germline V gene. The CDR3 sequence: CASSFRVFSYEQYF. CDR3 sequence (DNA): TGTGCCAGCAGTTTCAGGGTATTCAGCTACGAGCAGTACTTC.

This chain joins TRBV10-3 and TRBJ2-1; 7 bases match TRBD2. Unmatched junction bases numbered 0, after V lost 0 bases and J lost 7 bases. The CDR3 spans 13 residues. The germline gives CDR1 ENHRY, CDR2 SYGVKD. The CDR3 spells CAISESSGNEQFF. The CDR3 DNA reads as TGTGCCATCAGTGAGTCTAGCGGGAATGAGCAGTTCTTC.

CDR3 DNA: TGCAGCGTGGCGCCGGGGACACCCTACGAGCAGTACTTC. Protein sequence: CSVAPGTPYEQYF. This sequence joins TRBV29-1 and TRBJ2-7, with TRBD1 as a possible D gene (6 bases). Per the germline V gene, CDR1 is SQVTM and CDR2 is ANQGSEA. Trimming removed 6 bases at V and 2 bases at J, with 14 bases between. This CDR3 comprises 13 residues.

V is TRBV24-1 and J is TRBJ1-2; D remains unclear. Germline V gene lookup returns CDR1 KGHDR and CDR2 SFDVKD. The CDR3 sequence is 12 residues long. The germline V and J ends were trimmed by 4 bases and 6 bases, with 8 bases remaining between them. The CDR3, as DNA: TGTGCCACCAGTGAGGTGGGAGATGGCTACACCTTC. It codes for CATSEVGDGYTF.

This clonotype was counted a few times. The chain couples TRBV25-1 to TRBJ1-1; tentative D call: TRBD1 (5 bases). Germline values: CDR1 MGHDK, CDR2 SYGVNS. Trimming took off 3 bases at V and 3 bases at J, with 11 bases between the two ends. The CDR3 is 14 amino acids. CDR3 protein: CASSDYWGYTEAFF. As DNA, the CDR3 is TGTGCCAGCAGTGATTATTGGGGGTACACTGAAGCTTTCTTT.

This clonotype was seen more than once but under ten times. This chain connects TRBV2 to TRBJ1-2; D not certain. The V gene lost 2 bases and the J gene lost 6 bases, with 7 bases spanning the gap. The CDR3 extends over 12 amino acids. Germline V gives CDR1 SNHLY, CDR2 FYNNEI. The CDR3 nucleotides read TGTGCCAGCAGTGAATATGGTGATGGCTACACCTTC. As protein: CASSEYGDGYTF. Combining the CDR3 with reference TRBV2 and TRBJ1-2 gives the whole variable domain EPEVTQTPSHQVTQMGQEVILRCVPISNHLYFYWYRQILGQKVEFLVSFYNNEISEKSEIFDDQFSVERPDGSNFTLKIRSTKLEDSAMYFCASSEYGDGYTFGSGTRLTVV.

The chain has TRBV7-6 and TRBJ1-6; 8 positions agree with TRBD1. Trimming cost V 4 bases and J 8 bases; bases outside gene matches: 7. Germline CDR1 and CDR2: SGHVS and FNYEAQ. This CDR3 contains 15 residues. The CDR3 DNA follows: TGTGCCAGCAGCTCCAGGGGACAGGCGGATTCACCCCTCCACTTT. Residues: CASSSRGQADSPLHF.

The chain recombines TRBV7-2 with TRBJ1-1; D unresolved. The CDR3 sequence is 15 residues long. Germline V CDR1 and CDR2: SGHTA, FQGNSA. Trimming shortened V by 1 base and J by 1 base, and 10 bases separated the two germline ends. This CDR3 reads CASSLVAGTNTEAFF. Here the CDR3 DNA reads TGTGCCAGCAGCTTAGTCGCAGGTACGAACACTGAAGCTTTCTTT. Full variable domain (remainder filled in from reference TRBV7-2 and TRBJ1-1): GAGVSQSPSNKVTEKGKDVELRCDPISGHTALYWYRQSLGQGLEFLIYFQGNSAPDKSGLPSDRFSAERTGGSVSTLTIQRTQQEDSAVYLCASSLVAGTNTEAFFGQGTRLTVV.

The chain employs TRBV15 and TRBJ2-5, with D possibly called TRBD1 or TRBD2 (5 bases each). The CDR3 extends over 15 amino acids. In germline, CDR1 is LNHNV, CDR2 YYDKDF (reference sequence). V shed 0 bases and J shed 2 bases, with 10 bases lying between them. CDR3 residues: CATSRDLGRQETQYF. As DNA, the CDR3 is TGTGCCACCAGCAGAGATTTGGGACGACAAGAGACCCAGTACTTC.

J is TRBJ2-7 and V is TRBV7-9; possibly TRBD1 or TRBD2 for D (5 bases each). Germline V lookup: CDR1 SEHNR, CDR2 FQNEAQ (reference sequence). This CDR3 is built from 13 residues. The V gene lost 11 bases and the J gene lost 1 base, with 15 bases spanning the gap. The CDR3 sequence: CAFGTAGSYEQYF. The CDR3 DNA reads as TGTGCCTTTGGGACGGCCGGTTCCTACGAGCAGTACTTC.

In its sample, this clonotype ranks as medium-sized. The rearrangement links TRBV7-8 to TRBJ2-3, with D possibly TRBD2 on 6 matching bases. Trimming took off 5 bases at V and 2 bases at J, with 14 bases between the two ends. This CDR3 is 15 amino acids long. Germline CDR1 is SGHVS and CDR2 is FQNEAQ. In nucleotides, the CDR3 is TGTGCCAGCAGCCTCGGGGGACGGAACACAGATACGCAGTATTTT. Translation gives CASSLGGRNTDTQYF. The whole variable domain, remainder taken from reference TRBV7-8 and TRBJ2-3, is GAGVSQSPRYKVAKRGQDVALRCDPISGHVSLFWYQQALGQGPEFLTYFQNEAQLDKSGLPSDRFFAERPEGSVSTLKIQRTQQEDSAVYLCASSLGGRNTDTQYFGPGTRLTVL.

In this sample, this clonotype turned up a few times. The chain has TRBV29-1 and TRBJ1-2; weak D call: TRBD1 (5 bases). V gave up 6 bases and J gave up 6 bases, with 17 bases separating them. In germline, CDR1 is SQVTM, CDR2 ANQGSEA. This CDR3 is built from 13 residues. Here the CDR3 reads CSVGGDRHHGYTF. CDR3 nucleotide sequence: TGCAGCGTCGGAGGAGACAGACACCATGGCTACACCTTC.

The chain combines TRBV20-1 with TRBJ2-7; maybe TRBD2 (5 bases). Looked up from germline, CDR1 is DFQATT and CDR2 is SNEGSKA (reference sequence). The CDR3 runs to 15 residues. V was shortened by 0 bases and J by 6 bases, with 18 bases between the two germline ends. As DNA, the CDR3 is TGCAGTGCTAGAGATCGGCGGAGGACCCTCTCCGAGCAGTACTTC. Its protein product is CSARDRRRTLSEQYF.

V and J are TRBV24-1 and TRBJ2-1; D unresolved. Per the germline V gene, CDR1 is KGHDR and CDR2 is SFDVKD. Trimming stripped 9 bases from V and 4 bases from J, with 9 bases between. The CDR3 is made up of 12 amino acids. CDR3 sequence reads: CATLGPYNEQFF. CDR3 DNA sequence: TGTGCCACCCTAGGTCCTTACAATGAGCAGTTCTTC.

This chain connects TRBV25-1 to TRBJ1-6, with TRBD1 as a possible D gene (5 bases). CDR1 and CDR2 (germline): MGHDK, SYGVNS. This CDR3 is 12 amino acids long. Trimming removed 4 bases at V and 11 bases at J, with 9 bases between. The CDR3 region has the DNA TGTGCCAGCAGTGTCCAGGGCCCACCCCTCCACTTT. Amino acids: CASSVQGPPLHF.

This chain links TRBV7-9 with TRBJ1-6; D gene unclear. Trimming shortened V by 1 base and J by 6 bases, and 10 bases separated the two germline ends. The germline gives CDR1 SEHNR, CDR2 FQNEAQ (reference sequence). The CDR3 covers 15 residues. The CDR3 coding sequence is TGTGCCAGCAGCTTAGGAGGTAGCGGTAATTCACCCCTCCACTTT. Translation gives CASSLGGSGNSPLHF.

The rearrangement joins TRBV7-2 to TRBJ1-2; D is ambiguous. Germline V CDR1 and CDR2: SGHTA, FQGNSA. The CDR3 contains 14 residues. V lost 4 bases and J lost 4, with 13 bases in between. CDR3 bases: TGTGCCAGCAGCTCCACTGGGTCCCGCTATGGCTACACCTTC. Translating gives CASSSTGSRYGYTF.